The rows below give T cell receptor beta chains drawn from one sample of a study of graft-versus-host responses after intestinal transplantation. The method was immunoSEQ multiplex PCR; TCRdb's version includes in-frame clones alone and lacks a portion of them. In the table there are approximately 14,000 clones, 70% to 90% of which are singletons. The sample consisted of bone marrow, taken just over 120 days after intestinal transplantation. The receptors derive from a human patient who received an intestinal transplant, so some T cells may come from the graft donor. Both conserved end residues are part of each CDR3. D genes are given only for firm matches. Only some rows state a clone size, as once, few, many or a class for expanded clones.

DNA,CDR3,J,size,D,V
TGTGCCAGTAGTCCTCACACAGCCTCCTACGAGCAGTACTTC,CASSPHTASYEQYF,TRBJ2-7,-,-,TRBV19
TGTGCCAGCACCTACGAGCAGTACTTC,CASTYEQYF,TRBJ2-7,few,-,TRBV6-5
TGTGCCAGCAGCATGCGAAGAGTAGATGAGCAGTTCTTC,CASSMRRVDEQFF,TRBJ2-1,-,-,TRBV9
TGTGCCAGCAGCTTGACAGGGGCGGGGTTGAACACTGAAGCTTTCTTT,CASSLTGAGLNTEAFF,TRBJ1-1,-,TRBD1,TRBV7-9
TGTGCCAGCAGCGTAGTGGGACAGGGGGTATCAGATACGCAGTATTTT,CASSVVGQGVSDTQYF,TRBJ2-3,few,TRBD1,TRBV9
TGTGCCAGCAGCGTAAATATAGCGGGATCCTCGTGGGAGCAGTACTTC,CASSVNIAGSSWEQYF,TRBJ2-7,-,TRBD2,TRBV9
TGTGCCAGCAGCCCGGGACAGCTCTACGAGCAGTACTTC,CASSPGQLYEQYF,TRBJ2-7,-,TRBD1,TRBV6-6
TGTGCGGAAGAGACCCAGTACTTC,CAEETQYF,TRBJ2-5,-,-,TRBV6-1
TGTGCCAGCAGACCGGGACAGGGGGCCGGGCAGCCCCAGCATTTT,CASRPGQGAGQPQHF,TRBJ1-5,once,TRBD1,TRBV28
TGTGCCAGCAGTTACTCTATGGGGGGCAATAGAGAGTTCTTC,CASSYSMGGNREFF,TRBJ2-1,-,-,TRBV6-5
TGCAGCGTTGAGGCGGGGCCGAACACCGGGGAGCTGTTTTTT,CSVEAGPNTGELFF,TRBJ2-2,-,-,TRBV29-1
TGTGCCAGCAGCGTTACCGCGGTAGGGACCAACACCGGGGAGCTGTTTTTT,CASSVTAVGTNTGELFF,TRBJ2-2,-,-,TRBV9
TGCGCCAGCAGCTGGAGCGGGGCAGATACGCAGTATTTT,CASSWSGADTQYF,TRBJ2-3,-,TRBD2,TRBV5-1
TGTGCCATCAGTGATAAGATGCCTATAGCCAAAAACATTCAGTACTTC,CAISDKMPIAKNIQYF,TRBJ2-4,once,-,TRBV10-3
TGCGCCAGCAGCCAAGTTCCTAGCGGGGGTAGCACAGATACGCAGTATTTT,CASSQVPSGGSTDTQYF,TRBJ2-3,-,TRBD2,TRBV4-1
TGTGCCAGCAGCGTAGGAGGATGGTCCCTCAATGAGCAGTTCTTC,CASSVGGWSLNEQFF,TRBJ2-1,-,-,TRBV9
TGTGCCAGCAGTTACTCGGGACAGGGGTACGAGCAGTACTTC,CASSYSGQGYEQYF,TRBJ2-7,-,TRBD1,TRBV6-6
TGTGCCAGCAGGGGGGGTGCTCAGCCCCAGCATTTT,CASRGGAQPQHF,TRBJ1-5,-,-,TRBV28
TGTGCCAGCAGCCGAGGGACAGGACACTACGAGCAGTACTTC,CASSRGTGHYEQYF,TRBJ2-7,-,TRBD1,TRBV27
TGCGCCAGCAGCCAAAGGTGGGAATCTGGAAACACCATATATTTT,CASSQRWESGNTIYF,TRBJ1-3,-,-,TRBV4-3
TGTGCCAGCAGGAGAGGGGGCGATGAAAAACTGTTTTTT,CASRRGGDEKLFF,TRBJ1-4,-,TRBD1,TRBV7-9
TGTGCCAGCTCAGTCGGGGGGGGGAACACTGAAGCTTTCTTT,CASSVGGGNTEAFF,TRBJ1-1,-,-,TRBV18
TGTGCCAGCAGTCCTCTAGCGGGATCCTACGAGCAGTACTTC,CASSPLAGSYEQYF,TRBJ2-7,-,TRBD2,TRBV5-8
TGTGCCAGCAGTTCTACAGGGGGCGCAACTCAGTACTTC,CASSSTGGATQYF,TRBJ2-7,-,TRBD1,TRBV27
TGTGCCAGCAGAAGACTAGCGGGCCCCTACGAGCAGTACTTC,CASRRLAGPYEQYF,TRBJ2-7,-,TRBD2,TRBV28
TGTGCCAGCTCACCACCCGGGACAGGGCGAACTGAAGCTTTCTTT,CASSPPGTGRTEAFF,TRBJ1-1,-,TRBD1,TRBV18
TGTGCCAGCAGCTTAGACTCCCCCCCGGGACCTCGAAACGAGCAGTACTTC,CASSLDSPPGPRNEQYF,TRBJ2-7,-,-,TRBV7-2
TGTGCCAGCAGCTTAGGAGGGGGGATTGATACGCAGTATTTT,CASSLGGGIDTQYF,TRBJ2-3,-,-,TRBV11-3
TGTGCCAGTAAGAGTCTGGAAGGGAACTATGGCTACACCTTC,CASKSLEGNYGYTF,TRBJ1-2,-,-,TRBV19
TGTGCCAGCAGTGACTATGGCTACACCTTC,CASSDYGYTF,TRBJ1-2,-,-,TRBV27
TGTGCCAGTAGTGAGCGACTAGTTTCGAAGACCCAGTACTTC,CASSERLVSKTQYF,TRBJ2-5,once,-,TRBV19
TGTGCCAGTAGTATAAAGGACAATCAGCCCCAGCATTTT,CASSIKDNQPQHF,TRBJ1-5,-,-,TRBV19
TGTGCCAGCAGCTTAATGGGCAACTCTGGGGCCAACGTCCTGACTTTC,CASSLMGNSGANVLTF,TRBJ2-6,-,-,TRBV7-3
TGTGCCAGCAGTTGGGGGGGACAGGGGGGATTATCGTATGGCTACACCTTC,CASSWGGQGGLSYGYTF,TRBJ1-2,-,TRBD1,TRBV27